Each of the 30 T cell receptor beta chains below was sequenced from the same sample in a study of vaccination effects on CD4 cells after COVID-19. These TCRs are of unknown antigen specificity. Data came from immunoSEQ multiplex PCR; TCRdb stores just in-frame clones and leaves some out. The sample carries tens of thousands of clones, around 68% recorded once. CD4+ T cells specific for antigen were expanded with viral peptide pools by the ViraFEST assay before sequencing. Isolating CD4+ T cells followed more than eight days of culture. Vaccinated recipients, who were negative for nucleocapsid antibodies, had no history of SARS-CoV-2 infection. Sequencing was performed on CD4+ T cells from PBMCs cultured with SARS-CoV-2 spike peptides, taken before COVID-19 vaccination. All receptors come from a human donor who received a COVID-19 vaccine.

The rearrangement links TRBV5-4 to TRBJ1-4; D is possibly TRBD1 (6 bases). This CDR3 is 16 amino acids long. Germline V gives CDR1 SGHNT, CDR2 YYREEE (reference sequence). With 4 bases removed from V and 7 bases from J, the gap between germline ends came to 20 bases. The CDR3 DNA is TGTGCCAGCAGCCAAAGCCCCGGGGGGCGCGGTGAAAAACTGTTTTTT. It specifies CASSQSPGGRGEKLFF.

In its sample, this clone was seen a few times. This chain links TRBV4-2 with TRBJ1-2; a weak D match, TRBD1 (5 bases). V lost 2 bases and J 3 bases, leaving 16 bases between the germline ends. The CDR3 consists of 16 residues. Germline V gene data show CDR1 as LGHNA and CDR2 as YNFKEQ. CDR3 in DNA: TGTGCCAGCAGCCAACCCCAGGGCGAAAGTGACTATGGCTACACCTTC. Its translation is CASSQPQGESDYGYTF.

The chain carries TRBV20-1 and TRBJ2-7; either TRBD1 or TRBD2 may fit D (6 bases each). Deletions cut 3 bases from V and 2 bases from J, with 14 bases between. CDR1 DFQATT and CDR2 SNEGSKA come from the germline V gene (reference sequence). CDR3 length equals 14 residues. The CDR3 region is CSASGAGEAYEQYF. The CDR3, as DNA: TGCAGTGCTAGTGGGGCAGGGGAGGCCTACGAGCAGTACTTC.

The V and J genes are TRBV29-1 and TRBJ1-4; 11 nucleotides agree with TRBD1. V lost 8 bases, J lost 0 bases, and 11 bases stayed unmatched. The CDR3 sequence is 17 residues long. Germline-derived CDR1 and CDR2 are SQVTM and ANQGSEA. The CDR3 nucleotides are TGCAGCTCGGGACAGGGGGGAGTAATCGCAACTAATGAAAAACTGTTTTTT. Residues: CSSGQGGVIATNEKLFF.

The table lists this clone with a few counts. The V call is TRBV28, the J call TRBJ1-2; D is unresolved. Deletions cut 5 bases from V and 8 bases from J, with 15 bases between. CDR1 and CDR2 from the germline V gene are MDHEN and SYDVKM. CDR3 size: 13 residues. CDR3 DNA: TGTGCCAGCAGTCGGACTGTCGAGTACGGCTACACCTTC. This sequence encodes CASSRTVEYGYTF.

The CDR3 DNA reads as TGTGCCTGGAGTTTGTCTAGCACAGATACGCAGTATTTT. This sequence encodes CAWSLSSTDTQYF. This rearrangement joins TRBV30 to TRBJ2-3; D is uncertain. Trimming removed 2 bases at V and 0 bases at J, with 6 bases between. The CDR3 extends over 13 amino acids. From germline, CDR1 is GTSNPN and CDR2 SVGIG (reference sequence).

CDR3 sequence (DNA): TGTGCCAGCAGCTTGACAGGGGCCCGGAATGAAAAACTGTTTTTT. Protein: CASSLTGARNEKLFF. The V gene is TRBV7-2, the J gene TRBJ1-4, with 8 bases identical to TRBD1. The germline V gene encodes CDR1 SGHTA and CDR2 FQGNSA. V gave up 3 bases and J gave up 5 bases; unmatched junction bases: 5. The CDR3 is 15 residues long.

The chain is built from TRBV5-6 and TRBJ2-7; D gene unclear. The V and J ends lost 0 bases and 2 bases respectively, with 3 bases between them. This CDR3 has 12 residues. Germline CDR1 reads SGHDT; CDR2 reads YYEEEE. This CDR3 is CASSLAAYEQYF. DNA for the CDR3: TGTGCCAGCAGCTTGGCAGCCTACGAGCAGTACTTC.

This clone was observed a handful of times. V gene TRBV18 combines with J gene TRBJ1-2; D remains ambiguous. The CDR3 has 14 amino acids. CDR1 and CDR2 (germline): KGHSH, LQKENI. The germline V and J ends were trimmed by 2 bases and 0 bases, with 7 bases remaining between them. The DNA of the CDR3 is TGTGCCAGCTCACCAAACCCCACTAACTATGGCTACACCTTC. This codes for CASSPNPTNYGYTF.

V usage is TRBV10-3 and J usage is TRBJ2-7; D uncertain. V dropped 4 bases and J dropped 3 bases, with 7 bases sitting between them. Germline assignment: CDR1 ENHRY and CDR2 SYGVKD. CDR3 size: 12 residues. Written as DNA, the CDR3 is TGTGCCATCAGTGCTCAACTCTACGAGCAGTACTTC. Translation gives CAISAQLYEQYF.

This clone has just one count. The chain employs TRBV6-5 and TRBJ1-2; D unresolved. Per the germline V gene, CDR1 is MNHEY and CDR2 is SVGAGI. Trimming removed 0 bases at V and 4 bases at J, with 15 bases between. This CDR3 comprises 16 residues. The CDR3 is CASSYSNLRALYGYTF. The CDR3, as DNA: TGTGCCAGCAGTTACTCGAACCTACGGGCTCTCTATGGCTACACCTTC.

This chain uses TRBV29-1 with TRBJ2-3, with D unclear. Trimming shortened V by 7 bases and J by 6 bases, and 17 bases separated the two germline ends. Germline V gene lookup returns CDR1 SQVTM and CDR2 ANQGSEA. The CDR3 is made up of 13 amino acids. The CDR3 protein is CSAGPEVGDTQYF. The DNA of the CDR3 is TGCAGCGCCGGACCAGAAGTCGGGGATACGCAGTATTTT.

V and J are TRBV9 and TRBJ1-6; 8 nucleotides agree with TRBD1. CDR1 is SGDLS and CDR2 is YYNGEE in the germline V gene. The CDR3 extends over 15 amino acids. V lost 0 bases, J lost 8 bases, and 4 bases stayed unmatched. CDR3 sequence (DNA): TGTGCCAGCAGCGTAGATCAACAGGGGGATTCACCCCTCCACTTT. It translates to CASSVDQQGDSPLHF.

The chain is built from TRBV10-2 and TRBJ2-1; 8 nucleotides agree with TRBD1. CDR3 length: 14 residues. V lost 9 bases and J lost 6; bases outside the gene matches: 10. Germline V lookup: CDR1 WSHSY, CDR2 SAAADI. The CDR3 loop is CASVRGQVVNEQFF. CDR3 nucleotides: TGCGCCAGTGTCAGGGGACAGGTCGTCAATGAGCAGTTCTTC.

This clone was recorded only once. The chain combines TRBV28 with TRBJ2-1; 10 bases match TRBD2. Germline V gives CDR1 MDHEN, CDR2 SYDVKM. This CDR3 region has 17 residues. The ends lost 3 bases at V and 9 bases at J; junction bases unmatched: 14. CDR3 sequence (DNA): TGTGCCAGCAGTTTTAGTCGTCCGGGACTAGCGAATGGTGAGCAGTTCTTC. Protein: CASSFSRPGLANGEQFF.

This clone was seen only once. The chain links TRBV28 to TRBJ2-7; D is ambiguous. V lost 5 bases and J 9 bases, leaving 14 bases between the germline ends. The CDR3 has 12 amino acids. Looked up from germline, CDR1 is MDHEN and CDR2 is SYDVKM. CDR3 nucleotide sequence: TGTGCCAGCAGTCGGCGTACCTCGGGGCAGTACTTC. It encodes CASSRRTSGQYF.

The V and J genes are TRBV3-1 (or the pseudogene TRBV3-2) and TRBJ1-2; no clear D. V lost 6 bases and J lost 0, with 11 bases in between. CDR1 is LGHDT, CDR2 YNNKEL, per germline (reference sequence). This CDR3 spans 14 amino acids. CDR3 protein: CASRLLGSNYGYTF. DNA of the CDR3: TGTGCCAGCAGACTACTCGGGTCTAACTATGGCTACACCTTC.

The chain has TRBV3-1 (or the pseudogene TRBV3-2) and TRBJ1-6, with no clear D. Germline V lookup: CDR1 LGHDT, CDR2 YNNKEL (reference sequence). V dropped 1 base and J dropped 5 bases, with 6 bases sitting between them. CDR3 length: 14 residues. The CDR3 spells CASSQAGNNSPLHF. The CDR3 DNA sequence: TGTGCCAGCAGCCAAGCCGGTAATAATTCACCCCTCCACTTT.

This clone is large (0.1 to 1%) by share. The chain joins TRBV5-6 to TRBJ2-1; possible D gene TRBD2, 5 bases. Trimming took off 4 bases at V and 8 bases at J, with 10 bases between the two ends. The CDR3 consists of 12 residues. Germline V lookup: CDR1 SGHDT, CDR2 YYEEEE. The CDR3 DNA is TGTGCCAGCAGCCTAGGGCGGGATGAGCAGTTCTTC. This translates into CASSLGRDEQFF.

This clone has ten or more counts. This rearrangement joins TRBV11-2 to TRBJ1-1; no firm D call. This CDR3 spans 14 amino acids. The V end lost 0 bases, the J end lost 6 bases, and 11 bases lay between the germline ends. Germline values: CDR1 SGHAT, CDR2 FQNNGV. CDR3 sequence (DNA): TGTGCCAGCAGCTTAGATATTGGTTACGCTGAAGCTTTCTTT. It translates to CASSLDIGYAEAFF.

This chain connects TRBV30 to TRBJ1-3; D is unresolved. Trimming stripped 0 bases from V and 2 bases from J, with 17 bases between. CDR1 and CDR2 (germline): GTSNPN, SVGIG (reference sequence). The CDR3 covers 17 residues. The CDR3 sequence is CAWSVTRFELAGNTIYF. For the CDR3, the DNA is TGTGCCTGGAGTGTTACCCGATTCGAGCTGGCTGGAAACACCATATATTTT.

The chain has TRBV27 and TRBJ1-6; D unclear. Per germline, CDR1 MNHEY and CDR2 SMNVEV (reference sequence). This CDR3 has 11 residues. The V end was cut by 4 bases, the J end by 14 bases, with 9 bases between. The CDR3 DNA sequence: TGTGCCAGCAGTTCAGGCATCACCCTCCACTTT. As protein: CASSSGITLHF.

This clone occurred a few times. This chain connects TRBV7-8 to TRBJ2-3, with D perhaps assigned TRBD1 or TRBD2 (5 bases each). V lost 5 bases and J lost 0, with 15 bases in between. Per germline, CDR1 SGHVS and CDR2 FQNEAQ. This CDR3 has 16 amino acids. The CDR3 nucleotides are TGTGCCAGCAGCCCTCCGGGGCCGACTAGCACAGATACGCAGTATTTT. Translation gives CASSPPGPTSTDTQYF.

This clone was found a few times. V usage is TRBV6-6 and J usage is TRBJ2-7; D is unresolved. This CDR3 is built from 14 residues. Germline CDR1 is MNHNY and CDR2 is SVGAGI (reference sequence). V dropped 7 bases and J dropped 3 bases, with 16 bases sitting between them. CDR3 region: CASMSSQRNYEQYF. The CDR3 bases are TGTGCCAGCATGAGTTCCCAACGGAACTACGAGCAGTACTTC.

This chain connects TRBV5-4 to TRBJ1-6, with 9 bases matching TRBD1. The CDR3 has 15 residues. V trimming: 2 bases; J trimming: 8 bases; junction bases outside the gene matches: 5. Germline V lookup: CDR1 SGHNT, CDR2 YYREEE (reference sequence). CDR3 sequence (DNA): TGTGCCAGCAGCTTAGGGACAGGGCGACATTCACCCCTCCACTTT. Residues: CASSLGTGRHSPLHF.

V is TRBV5-1 and J is TRBJ2-5; 7 bases line up with TRBD2. The germline gives CDR1 SGHRS, CDR2 YFSETQ. The V and J ends lost 7 bases and 3 bases, in that order; junction bases with no gene match: 3. The CDR3 length is 12 residues. The chain's CDR3 is CASGLVKETQYF. In nucleotides, the CDR3 is TGCGCCAGCGGACTAGTCAAAGAGACCCAGTACTTC.

This sequence joins TRBV7-2 and TRBJ1-3; tentatively, D is TRBD1 (5 bases). Trimming left V 1 base short and J 0 bases short, with 10 bases between. The CDR3 loop spans 16 amino acids. CDR1 is SGHTA and CDR2 is FQGNSA in the germline V gene. The CDR3 coding sequence is TGTGCCAGCAGCTTAGATGGGGGGAGCTCTGGAAACACCATATATTTT. Translation: CASSLDGGSSGNTIYF.

V usage is TRBV11-2 and J usage is TRBJ2-3; D unclear. The V end lost 3 bases, the J end lost 2 bases, and 3 bases lay between the germline ends. The CDR3 totals 12 residues. Looked up from germline, CDR1 is SGHAT and CDR2 is FQNNGV. CDR3 region: CASSFLTDTQYF. Written as DNA, the CDR3 is TGTGCCAGCAGCTTTCTCACAGATACGCAGTATTTT.

The V and J genes are TRBV30 and TRBJ2-3; D ambiguous. The length of the CDR3 is 10 residues. Trimming pared 3 bases from V and 2 bases from J, leaving 0 bases between. Germline V CDR1 and CDR2: GTSNPN, SVGIG (reference sequence). The CDR3, as DNA: TGTGCCTGGAGCACAGATACGCAGTATTTT. This encodes CAWSTDTQYF.

The chain couples TRBV7-9 to TRBJ2-1; 7 bases map to TRBD1. This CDR3 is built from 14 residues. The V gene end was trimmed by 3 bases and the J gene end by 12 bases; junction bases not matched to a gene: 11. Germline V CDR1 and CDR2: SEHNR, FQNEAQ (reference sequence). The CDR3 DNA follows: TGTGCCAGCAGCTTGCCGAACAGGGGTAGGTCGCAGTTCTTC. Translated, it gives CASSLPNRGRSQFF.